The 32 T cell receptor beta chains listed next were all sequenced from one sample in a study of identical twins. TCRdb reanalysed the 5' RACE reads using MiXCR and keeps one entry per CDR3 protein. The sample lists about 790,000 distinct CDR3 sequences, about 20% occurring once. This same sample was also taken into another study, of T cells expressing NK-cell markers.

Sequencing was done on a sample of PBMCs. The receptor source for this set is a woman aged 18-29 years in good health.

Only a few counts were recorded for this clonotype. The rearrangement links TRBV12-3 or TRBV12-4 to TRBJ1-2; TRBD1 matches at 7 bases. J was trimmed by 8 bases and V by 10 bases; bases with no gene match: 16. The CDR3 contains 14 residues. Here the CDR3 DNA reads TGTGCCACCCGACAGGGAACGGCCCTTATAGGCTACACCTTC. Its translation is CATRQGTALIGYTF.

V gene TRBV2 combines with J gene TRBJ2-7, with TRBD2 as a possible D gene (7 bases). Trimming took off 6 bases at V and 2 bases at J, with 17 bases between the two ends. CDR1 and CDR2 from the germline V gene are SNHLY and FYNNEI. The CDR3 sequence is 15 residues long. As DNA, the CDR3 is TGTGCCAGCAGCCTGCAGGTGCGGGGGCCCTACGAGCAGTACTTC. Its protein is CASSLQVRGPYEQYF.

CDR3 nucleotides: TGTGCCAGCAGCTTTCCGGGATCCCGGGAGCTGTTTTTT. Protein: CASSFPGSRELFF. V gene TRBV11-3 combines with J gene TRBJ2-2, with a tentative D call TRBD2 (5 bases). V was shortened by 3 bases and J by 9 bases, with 11 bases between the two germline ends. Germline V CDR1 and CDR2: SGHNT, YENEEA. CDR3 length: 13 amino acids.

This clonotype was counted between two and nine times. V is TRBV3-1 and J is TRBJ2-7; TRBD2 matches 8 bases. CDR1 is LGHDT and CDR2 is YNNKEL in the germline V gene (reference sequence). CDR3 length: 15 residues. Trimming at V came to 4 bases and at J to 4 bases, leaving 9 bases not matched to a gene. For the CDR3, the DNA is TGTGCCAGCAGCCCCACATCCGGGGGGGAATACGAGCAGTACTTC. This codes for CASSPTSGGEYEQYF.

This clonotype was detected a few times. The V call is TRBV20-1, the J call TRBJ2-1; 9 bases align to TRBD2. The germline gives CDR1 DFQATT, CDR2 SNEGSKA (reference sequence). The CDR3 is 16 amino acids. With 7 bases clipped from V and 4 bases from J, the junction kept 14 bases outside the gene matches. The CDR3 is CSESVSGTSKYNEQFF. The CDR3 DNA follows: TGCAGTGAGTCTGTCAGCGGGACTAGCAAATACAATGAGCAGTTCTTC.

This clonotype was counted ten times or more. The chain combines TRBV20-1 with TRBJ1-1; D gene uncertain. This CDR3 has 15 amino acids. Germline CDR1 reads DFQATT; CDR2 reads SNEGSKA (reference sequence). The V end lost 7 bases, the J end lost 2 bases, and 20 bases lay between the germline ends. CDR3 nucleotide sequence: TGCAGTGTTTCAGGTTGGGCCGCGGTTAACACTGAAGCTTTCTTT. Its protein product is CSVSGWAAVNTEAFF.

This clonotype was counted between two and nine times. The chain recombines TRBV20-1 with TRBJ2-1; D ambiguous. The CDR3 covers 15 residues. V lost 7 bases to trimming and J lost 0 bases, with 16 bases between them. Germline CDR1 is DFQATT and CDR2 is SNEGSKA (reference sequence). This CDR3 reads CSVRPALSSYNEQFF. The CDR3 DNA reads TGCAGTGTAAGACCAGCTCTGAGCTCCTACAATGAGCAGTTCTTC.

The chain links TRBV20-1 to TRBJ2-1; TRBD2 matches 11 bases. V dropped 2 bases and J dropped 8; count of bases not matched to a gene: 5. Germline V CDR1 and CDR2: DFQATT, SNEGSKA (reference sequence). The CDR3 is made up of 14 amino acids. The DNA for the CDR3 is TGCAGTGCTAGACATAGCGGGGGGGCAGATGAGCAGTTCTTC. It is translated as CSARHSGGADEQFF.

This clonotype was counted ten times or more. The CDR3 region is CASRPARTGNEKLFF. Here the CDR3 DNA reads TGTGCCAGCAGACCGGCGAGGACAGGCAATGAAAAACTGTTTTTT. V gene TRBV12-3 or TRBV12-4 combines with J gene TRBJ1-4; TRBD1 matches 7 bases. The CDR3 runs to 15 residues. Trimming removed 6 bases from V and 5 bases from J; junction bases left unmatched: 9.

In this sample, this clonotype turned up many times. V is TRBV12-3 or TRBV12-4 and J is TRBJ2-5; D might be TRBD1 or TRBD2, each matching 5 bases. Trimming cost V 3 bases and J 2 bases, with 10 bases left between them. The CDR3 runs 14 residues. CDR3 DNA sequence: TGTGCCAGCAGTTTTGGGGGTCATCAAGAGACCCAGTACTTC. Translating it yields CASSFGGHQETQYF.

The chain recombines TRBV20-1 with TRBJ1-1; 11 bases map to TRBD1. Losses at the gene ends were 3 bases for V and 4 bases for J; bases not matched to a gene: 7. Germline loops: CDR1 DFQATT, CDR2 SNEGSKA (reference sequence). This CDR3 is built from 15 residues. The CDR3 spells CSASPGTGGVTEAFF. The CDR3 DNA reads TGCAGTGCTAGCCCCGGGACAGGGGGGGTCACTGAAGCTTTCTTT.

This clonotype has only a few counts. The CDR3 DNA reads TGTGCCAGCAGCTTTCAGGCGGGTTTTTACAATGAGCAGTTCTTC. As protein: CASSFQAGFYNEQFF. The chain carries TRBV12-3 or TRBV12-4 and TRBJ2-1, with TRBD2 as a possible D gene (5 bases). V was clipped by 6 bases and J by 4 bases, with 16 bases between them. The CDR3 is made up of 15 amino acids.

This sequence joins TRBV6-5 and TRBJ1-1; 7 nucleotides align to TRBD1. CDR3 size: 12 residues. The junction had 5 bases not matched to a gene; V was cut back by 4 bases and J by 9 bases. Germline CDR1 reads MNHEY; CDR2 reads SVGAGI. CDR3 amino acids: CASSFTGEKAFF. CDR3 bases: TGTGCCAGCAGTTTTACAGGGGAGAAAGCTTTCTTT.

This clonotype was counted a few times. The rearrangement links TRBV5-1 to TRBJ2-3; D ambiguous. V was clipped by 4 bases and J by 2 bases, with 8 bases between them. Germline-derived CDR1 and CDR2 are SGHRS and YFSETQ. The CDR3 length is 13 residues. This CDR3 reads CASSDLTTDTQYF. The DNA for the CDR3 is TGCGCCAGCAGCGACCTAACCACAGATACGCAGTATTTT.

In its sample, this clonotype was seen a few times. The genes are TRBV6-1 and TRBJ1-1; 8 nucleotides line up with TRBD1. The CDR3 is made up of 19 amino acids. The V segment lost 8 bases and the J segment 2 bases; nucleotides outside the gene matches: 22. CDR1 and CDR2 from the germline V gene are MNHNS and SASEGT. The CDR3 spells CASLWTGQADARGNTEAFF. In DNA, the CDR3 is TGTGCCAGCCTATGGACAGGGCAAGCGGACGCGCGGGGAAACACTGAAGCTTTCTTT.

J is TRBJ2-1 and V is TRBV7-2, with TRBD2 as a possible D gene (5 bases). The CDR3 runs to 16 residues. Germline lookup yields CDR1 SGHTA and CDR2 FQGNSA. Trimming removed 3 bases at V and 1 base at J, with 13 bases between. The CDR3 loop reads CASSLSGPRSYNEQFF. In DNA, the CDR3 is TGTGCCAGCAGCTTGAGCGGCCCAAGGTCCTACAATGAGCAGTTCTTC.

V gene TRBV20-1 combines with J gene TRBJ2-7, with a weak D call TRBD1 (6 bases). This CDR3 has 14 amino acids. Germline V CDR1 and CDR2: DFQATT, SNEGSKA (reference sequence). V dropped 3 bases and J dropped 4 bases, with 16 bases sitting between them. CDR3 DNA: TGCAGTGCTAGGTCCCGACAGGTTTTTTACGAGCAGTACTTC. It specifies CSARSRQVFYEQYF.

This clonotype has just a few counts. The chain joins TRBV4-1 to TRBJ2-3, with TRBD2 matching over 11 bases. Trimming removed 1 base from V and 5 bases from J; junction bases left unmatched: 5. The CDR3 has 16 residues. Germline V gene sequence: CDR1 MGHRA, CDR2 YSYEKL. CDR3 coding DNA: TGCGCCAGCAGCCAAGGCCTAGCGGGGGGTGTAGATACGCAGTATTTT. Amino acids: CASSQGLAGGVDTQYF.

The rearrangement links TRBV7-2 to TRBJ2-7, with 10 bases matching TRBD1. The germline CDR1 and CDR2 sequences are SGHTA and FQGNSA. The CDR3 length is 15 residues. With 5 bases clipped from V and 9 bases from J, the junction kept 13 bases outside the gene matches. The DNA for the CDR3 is TGTGCCAGCAGCCCCCGAACCGGGACAGGGGTTTGGCAGTACTTC. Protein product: CASSPRTGTGVWQYF.

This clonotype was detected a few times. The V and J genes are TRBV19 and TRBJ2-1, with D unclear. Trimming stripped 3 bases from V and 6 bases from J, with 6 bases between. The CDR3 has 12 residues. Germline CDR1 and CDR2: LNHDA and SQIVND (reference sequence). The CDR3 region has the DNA TGTGCCAGTAGTATTGCTCTCAATGAGCAGTTCTTC. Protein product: CASSIALNEQFF.

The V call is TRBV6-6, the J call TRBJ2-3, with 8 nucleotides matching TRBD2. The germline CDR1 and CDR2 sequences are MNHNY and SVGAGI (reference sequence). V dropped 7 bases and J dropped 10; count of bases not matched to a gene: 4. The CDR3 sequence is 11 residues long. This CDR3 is CASTGGLAQYF. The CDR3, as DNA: TGTGCCAGCACCGGGGGACTAGCGCAGTATTTT.

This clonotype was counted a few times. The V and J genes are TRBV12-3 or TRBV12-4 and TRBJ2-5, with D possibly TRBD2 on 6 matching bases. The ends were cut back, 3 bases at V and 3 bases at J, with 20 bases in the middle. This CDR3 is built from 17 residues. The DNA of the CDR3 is TGTGCCAGCAGTTTTACAATCGTAGCCGGGAGAGAAGAGACCCAGTACTTC. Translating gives CASSFTIVAGREETQYF.

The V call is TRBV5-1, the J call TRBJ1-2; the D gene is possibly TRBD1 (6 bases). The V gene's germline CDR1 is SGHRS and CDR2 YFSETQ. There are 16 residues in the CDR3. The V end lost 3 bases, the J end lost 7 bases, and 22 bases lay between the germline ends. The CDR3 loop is CASSSGQTVSDPGYTF. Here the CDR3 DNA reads TGCGCCAGCAGCTCCGGACAGACCGTATCCGATCCTGGCTACACCTTC. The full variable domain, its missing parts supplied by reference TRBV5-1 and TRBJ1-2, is KAGVTQTPRYLIKTRGQQVTLSCSPISGHRSVSWYQQTPGQGLQFLFEYFSETQRNKGNFPGRFSGRQFSNSRSEMNVSTLELGDSALYLCASSSGQTVSDPGYTFGSGTRLTVV.

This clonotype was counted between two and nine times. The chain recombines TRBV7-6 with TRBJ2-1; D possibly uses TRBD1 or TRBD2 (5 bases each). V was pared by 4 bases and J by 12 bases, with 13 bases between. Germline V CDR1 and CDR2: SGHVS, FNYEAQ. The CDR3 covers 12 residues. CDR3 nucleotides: TGTGCCAGCAGCTCGGGACGATATAGGCAGTTCTTC. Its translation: CASSSGRYRQFF.

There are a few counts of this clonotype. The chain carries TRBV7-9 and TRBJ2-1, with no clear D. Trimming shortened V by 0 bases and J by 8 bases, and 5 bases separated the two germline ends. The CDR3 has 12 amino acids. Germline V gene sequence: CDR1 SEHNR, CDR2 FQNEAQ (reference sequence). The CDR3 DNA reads TGTGCCAGCAGCTTAGCGAGCCATGAGCAGTTCTTC. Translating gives CASSLASHEQFF.

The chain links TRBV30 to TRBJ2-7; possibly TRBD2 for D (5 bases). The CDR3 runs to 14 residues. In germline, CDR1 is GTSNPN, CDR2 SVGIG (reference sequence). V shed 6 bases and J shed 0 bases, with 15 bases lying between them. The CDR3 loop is CACLRVGSSYEQYF. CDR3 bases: TGTGCCTGCCTAAGGGTAGGGAGCTCCTACGAGCAGTACTTC.

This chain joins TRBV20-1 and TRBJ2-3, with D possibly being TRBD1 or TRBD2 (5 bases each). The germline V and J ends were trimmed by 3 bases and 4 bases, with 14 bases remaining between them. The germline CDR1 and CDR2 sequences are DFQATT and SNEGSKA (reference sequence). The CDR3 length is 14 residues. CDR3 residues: CSARWSGRADTQYF. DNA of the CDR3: TGCAGTGCTAGGTGGTCGGGGCGCGCAGATACGCAGTATTTT.

CDR3 residues: CASRAPGPSTSYEQYF. Written as DNA, the CDR3 is TGTGCCAGCAGGGCTCCGGGACCCAGTACCTCCTACGAGCAGTACTTC. The V call is TRBV6-1, the J call TRBJ2-7; perhaps D is TRBD1 or TRBD2 (5 bases each). This CDR3 comprises 16 residues. Trimming left V 6 bases short and J 0 bases short, with 18 bases between. CDR1 is MNHNS, CDR2 SASEGT, per germline.

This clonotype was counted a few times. CDR3: CASSETPPTPLHF. The CDR3 bases are TGTGCCAGCAGTGAAACCCCTCCCACACCCCTCCACTTT. The chain carries TRBV2 and TRBJ1-6, with D unresolved. The germline gives CDR1 SNHLY, CDR2 FYNNEI. V was shortened by 2 bases and J by 11 bases, with 10 bases between the two germline ends. The CDR3 has 13 residues. Complete variable domain (other parts from reference TRBV2 and TRBJ1-6): EPEVTQTPSHQVTQMGQEVILRCVPISNHLYFYWYRQILGQKVEFLVSFYNNEISEKSEIFDDQFSVERPDGSNFTLKIRSTKLEDSAMYFCASSETPPTPLHFGNGTRLTVT.

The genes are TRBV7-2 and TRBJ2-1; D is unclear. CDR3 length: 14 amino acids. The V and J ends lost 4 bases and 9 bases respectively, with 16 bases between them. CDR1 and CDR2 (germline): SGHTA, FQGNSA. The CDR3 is CASSSTPEHSEQFF. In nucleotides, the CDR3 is TGTGCCAGCAGCTCGACTCCCGAGCACAGTGAGCAGTTCTTC.

The DNA for the CDR3 is TGCGCCAGCAGCTCCGCCGGGACTAGCGGGCGGGACTACGAGCAGTACTTC. This translates into CASSSAGTSGRDYEQYF. The genes are TRBV5-1 and TRBJ2-7, with 12 nucleotides matching TRBD2. This CDR3 is built from 17 residues. Losses at the gene ends were 3 bases for V and 3 bases for J; bases not matched to a gene: 10. Per the germline V gene, CDR1 is SGHRS and CDR2 is YFSETQ. Using reference TRBV5-1 and TRBJ2-7 for the parts outside the CDR3, the full variable domain is KAGVTQTPRYLIKTRGQQVTLSCSPISGHRSVSWYQQTPGQGLQFLFEYFSETQRNKGNFPGRFSGRQFSNSRSEMNVSTLELGDSALYLCASSSAGTSGRDYEQYFGPGTRLTVT.

The DNA of the CDR3 is TGTGCCAGCAGCTCCCGGGAGAGACAGTTCAACTATGGCTACACCTTC. Translating gives CASSSRERQFNYGYTF. V is TRBV12-3 or TRBV12-4 and J is TRBJ1-2; maybe TRBD1 (5 bases). The CDR3 consists of 16 residues. The ends were cut back, 6 bases at V and 2 bases at J, with 19 bases in the middle.